The next 25 T cell receptor beta chains were all read from a single sample in a study of beta chain features in type 1 diabetes. The investigators reverse transcribed all of the isolated RNA, so they sequenced expressed TCRB transcripts. Repertoires were generated with immunoSEQ multiplex PCR, while TCRdb's copy carries only in-frame clones and drops some. This sample has 400,000 to 550,000 clones, with roughly 11% found just once. Material for sequencing was naive CD4+ T cells from blood. Source of these receptors: a woman under 30 in good health.

This rearrangement joins TRBV23-1 to TRBJ1-5; D remains ambiguous. TRBV23-1 is an ORF, with its function uncertain. This CDR3 is built from 15 residues. Trimming removed 9 bases at V and 0 bases at J, with 15 bases between. The CDR3 spells CARPIGGNSNQPQHF. CDR3 DNA sequence: TGCGCCAGGCCCATCGGTGGGAATAGCAATCAGCCCCAGCATTTT.

The chain has TRBV23-1 and TRBJ1-5; the match to TRBD1 covers 7 bases. TRBV23-1 is marked as an open reading frame, function uncertain. V shed 2 bases, J shed 7 bases, and the junction held 5 bases outside the gene matches. CDR3 size: 14 residues. DNA for the CDR3: TGCGCCAGCAGTCAAGAGAAGACAGGGCAGCCCCAGCATTTT. Protein: CASSQEKTGQPQHF.

The rearrangement links TRBV27 to TRBJ1-1, with unresolved D. Germline CDR1 is MNHEY and CDR2 is SMNVEV (reference sequence). Trimming stripped 0 bases from V and 8 bases from J, with 13 bases between. The CDR3 has 14 residues. The CDR3 DNA follows: TGTGCCAGCAGTTTATCGAGAGTCAGAGGGGAAGCTTTCTTT. Translating gives CASSLSRVRGEAFF.

The chain recombines TRBV29-1 with TRBJ2-1; D not certain. V was shortened by 5 bases and J by 9 bases, with 11 bases between the two germline ends. CDR1 is SQVTM and CDR2 is ANQGSEA in the germline V gene. The CDR3 runs 11 residues. The CDR3 here is CSVKWGAEQFF. CDR3 in DNA: TGCAGCGTTAAGTGGGGTGCTGAGCAGTTCTTC.

V gene TRBV15 combines with J gene TRBJ1-2, with 10 positions matching TRBD1. This CDR3 has 17 amino acids. Germline CDR1 reads LNHNV; CDR2 reads YYDKDF (reference sequence). V trimming: 5 bases; J trimming: 7 bases; junction bases outside the gene matches: 16. The chain's CDR3 is CATSLTLTGTGVGGYTF. In DNA form, the CDR3 reads TGTGCCACCAGCCTCACTCTGACCGGGACAGGGGTCGGTGGCTACACCTTC.

This clone was counted a few times. This chain joins TRBV30 and TRBJ2-7, with a possible D match to TRBD1 (5 bases). The germline CDR1 and CDR2 sequences are GTSNPN and SVGIG (reference sequence). Trimming pared 5 bases from V and 6 bases from J, leaving 14 bases between. The CDR3 runs 12 residues. As DNA, the CDR3 is TGTGCCTGGGGAAGGGGCCGAGTCGAGCAGTACTTC. It encodes CAWGRGRVEQYF.

The rearrangement links TRBV29-1 to TRBJ1-2; the D gene is possibly TRBD1 (6 bases). V lost 3 bases and J 9 bases, leaving 23 bases between the germline ends. CDR3 length: 15 amino acids. Germline lookup yields CDR1 SQVTM and CDR2 ANQGSEA. CDR3 protein: CSVESTEQGWDSYTF. In DNA form, the CDR3 reads TGCAGCGTTGAGAGCACCGAACAGGGTTGGGATAGCTACACCTTC. The full variable domain, its missing parts supplied by reference TRBV29-1 and TRBJ1-2, is SAVISQKPSRDICQRGTSLTIQCQVDSQVTMMFWYRQQPGQSLTLIATANQGSEATYESGFVIDKFPISRPNLTFSTLTVSNMSPEDSSIYLCSVESTEQGWDSYTFGSGTRLTVV.

This clone has more than one count but fewer than ten. The rearrangement links TRBV28 to TRBJ2-7; 9 bases agree with TRBD1. The CDR3 is 13 residues long. Germline V CDR1 and CDR2: MDHEN, SYDVKM. Trimming took 10 bases from V and 2 from J; bases not matched to a gene: 6. DNA for the CDR3: TGTGCCAATTCGACAGGGGGTGCCTACGAGCAGTACGTC. Its protein is CANSTGGAYEQYV.

This clone turned up a few times. This sequence joins TRBV7-2 and TRBJ2-3, with D perhaps matching TRBD1 (5 bases). Germline CDR1 reads SGHTA; CDR2 reads FQGNSA. This CDR3 has 15 residues. Trimming stripped 4 bases from V and 6 bases from J, with 17 bases between. The CDR3 is CASSSVLVGPDTQYF. In nucleotides, the CDR3 is TGTGCCAGCAGCTCGGTGCTGGTGGGGCCGGATACGCAGTATTTT.

This clone has just a few counts. The chain carries TRBV20-1 and TRBJ1-1; 7 nucleotides line up with TRBD1. Germline-derived CDR1 and CDR2 are DFQATT and SNEGSKA (reference sequence). This CDR3 comprises 11 residues. The junction had 3 bases not matched to a gene; V was cut back by 3 bases and J by 8 bases. CDR3 DNA sequence: TGCAGTGCTAGCGTGGGACAGGAAGCTTTCTTT. Amino acid sequence: CSASVGQEAFF.

The genes are TRBV30 and TRBJ2-3; TRBD1 agrees at 8 bases. The CDR3 sequence is 15 residues long. Germline V gene sequence: CDR1 GTSNPN, CDR2 SVGIG (reference sequence). The J segment lost 1 base and the V segment lost 3 bases, leaving 6 bases of the junction unmatched. The CDR3 bases are TGTGCCTGGAGCCCAGGGACAGGTCGCACAGATACGCAGTATTTT. This gives the protein CAWSPGTGRTDTQYF.

The table lists this clone with a few counts. The chain couples TRBV19 to TRBJ2-3; D remains unclear. The CDR3 length is 11 residues. Germline loops: CDR1 LNHDA, CDR2 SQIVND (reference sequence). V was shortened by 6 bases and J by 4 bases, with 5 bases between the two germline ends. CDR3 residues: CASSLSDTQYF. CDR3 nucleotide sequence: TGTGCCAGTAGCCTCTCAGATACGCAGTATTTT.

The chain carries TRBV29-1 and TRBJ2-4; no clear D. V was clipped by 4 bases and J by 2 bases, with 9 bases between them. The CDR3 has 13 amino acids. Germline V gene data show CDR1 as SQVTM and CDR2 as ANQGSEA. The DNA for the CDR3 is TGCAGCGTTGTTTTACGGACCAAAAACATTCAGTACTTC. Residues: CSVVLRTKNIQYF.

This clone turned up a few times. CDR3 amino acids: CASSLQAGGLYEQYF. For the CDR3, the DNA is TGCGCCAGCAGCCTGCAAGCGGGAGGGTTATACGAGCAGTACTTC. V gene TRBV4-3 combines with J gene TRBJ2-7; 10 positions match TRBD2. The CDR3 extends over 15 amino acids. Germline V gene data show CDR1 as LGHNA and CDR2 as YSLEER. V trimming: 4 bases; J trimming: 4 bases; junction bases outside the gene matches: 7.

The table lists this clone with a few counts. This sequence joins TRBV7-9 and TRBJ1-2; D might be TRBD1 (5 bases). The CDR3 has 13 residues. Trimming took 5 bases from V and 11 from J, leaving 18 bases between them. Germline CDR1 reads SEHNR; CDR2 reads FQNEAQ (reference sequence). Here the CDR3 DNA reads TGTGCCAGCAGCGTCCGGGACGGCCCTCTGTACACCTTC. It yields the protein CASSVRDGPLYTF.

Only a few counts were recorded for this clone. The genes are TRBV6-6 and TRBJ2-7; 9 positions match TRBD1. Per germline, CDR1 MNHNY and CDR2 SVGAGI (reference sequence). Losses at the gene ends were 5 bases for V and 7 bases for J; bases not matched to a gene: 9. The CDR3 is made up of 14 amino acids. CDR3 coding DNA: TGTGCCAGCAGTAGGGGACAGGGCTCGGGGGAGCAGTACTTC. This gives the protein CASSRGQGSGEQYF.

This clone was picked up a small number of times. Other DNA variants within this sample encode the same CDR3. This chain's CDR3 is CASSREPTDTQYF. Here the CDR3 DNA reads TGCGCCAGCAGCCGGGAGCCTACAGATACGCAGTATTTT. The rearrangement joins TRBV5-1 to TRBJ2-3, with a tentative D call TRBD2 (6 bases). Germline-derived CDR1 and CDR2 are SGHRS and YFSETQ. Trimming removed 4 bases at V and 3 bases at J, with 9 bases between. CDR3 length: 13 residues.

The sample holds a few counts of this clone. The chain recombines TRBV13 with TRBJ2-2; D is ambiguous. The V gene's germline CDR1 is PRHDT and CDR2 FYEKMQ (reference sequence). The CDR3 contains 13 residues. V lost 3 bases, J lost 5 bases, and 7 bases lay in between. CDR3 sequence (DNA): TGTGCCAGCAGCTTTCGGCGTACCGGGGAGCTGTTTTTT. Translated, it gives CASSFRRTGELFF.

The rearrangement uses TRBV18 and TRBJ2-3; 9 nucleotides agree with TRBD2. Germline assignment: CDR1 KGHSH and CDR2 LQKENI. The CDR3 totals 15 residues. V shed 6 bases, J shed 5 bases, and the junction held 9 bases outside the gene matches. CDR3 protein: CASSGKGLAKDTQYF. The CDR3 DNA follows: TGTGCCAGCTCGGGTAAAGGACTAGCGAAAGATACGCAGTATTTT.

This clone was found many times. The chain is built from TRBV9 and TRBJ2-7; 7 bases map to TRBD2. The J segment lost 0 bases and the V segment lost 4 bases, leaving 7 bases of the junction unmatched. The CDR3 loop spans 15 amino acids. From germline, CDR1 is SGDLS and CDR2 YYNGEE. The CDR3 loop reads CASSSLADNSYEQYF. Written as DNA, the CDR3 is TGTGCCAGCAGCTCCCTAGCGGACAACTCCTACGAGCAGTACTTC. Combining the CDR3 with reference TRBV9 and TRBJ2-7 gives the whole variable domain DSGVTQTPKHLITATGQRVTLRCSPRSGDLSVYWYQQSLDQGLQFLIQYYNGEERAKGNILERFSAQQFPDLHSELNLSSLELGDSALYFCASSSLADNSYEQYFGPGTRLTVT.

The chain has TRBV7-3 and TRBJ2-7; a possible D gene is TRBD1 (6 bases). V lost 8 bases, J lost 3 bases, and 20 bases lay in between. The CDR3 runs to 15 residues. Looked up from germline, CDR1 is SGHTA and CDR2 is FQGTGA. This chain's CDR3 is CASLPPATGRYEQYF. The DNA of the CDR3 is TGTGCCAGCCTGCCCCCCGCGACAGGTCGCTACGAGCAGTACTTC.

The J gene is TRBJ1-4, the V gene TRBV29-1; D may be TRBD1 (5 bases). Trimming cost V 7 bases and J 1 base, with 10 bases left between them. The CDR3 sequence is 13 residues long. Germline V gene lookup returns CDR1 SQVTM and CDR2 ANQGSEA. CDR3 loop: CSGTDRTNEKLFF. The CDR3 DNA is TGCAGCGGAACTGACAGAACTAATGAAAAACTGTTTTTT.

The chain recombines TRBV28 with TRBJ2-2, with D perhaps given as TRBD1 or TRBD2 (5 bases each). The V gene's germline CDR1 is MDHEN and CDR2 SYDVKM. There are 15 residues in the CDR3. V was trimmed by 8 bases and J by 4 bases, leaving 17 bases between them. CDR3 in DNA: TGTGCCAGCCTCCCCCCGGGACCACTCACCGGGGAGCTGTTTTTT. This translates into CASLPPGPLTGELFF.

The CDR3: CASSLVAGIKETQYF. The CDR3 region has the DNA TGTGCCAGCAGCTTAGTCGCGGGTATTAAGGAGACCCAGTACTTC. This chain uses TRBV7-9 with TRBJ2-5, with D perhaps matching TRBD2 (5 bases). Germline V lookup: CDR1 SEHNR, CDR2 FQNEAQ (reference sequence). V gave up 1 base and J gave up 5 bases, with 14 bases separating them. The CDR3 contains 15 residues.

This sequence joins TRBV15 and TRBJ1-1; the D is unclear. The CDR3 covers 15 residues. Trimming pared 0 bases from V and 2 bases from J, leaving 10 bases between. The germline gives CDR1 LNHNV, CDR2 YYDKDF (reference sequence). The CDR3 is CATSRDRWSNTEAFF. The CDR3 nucleotides read TGTGCCACCAGCAGAGACCGTTGGAGCAACACTGAAGCTTTCTTT. Complete variable domain (other parts from reference TRBV15 and TRBJ1-1): DAMVIQNPRYQVTQFGKPVTLSCSQTLNHNVMYWYQQKSSQAPKLLFHYYDKDFNNEADTPDNFQSRRPNTSFCFLDIRSPGLGDTAMYLCATSRDRWSNTEAFFGQGTRLTVV.